These 8 T cell receptor beta chains originate from one sample sequenced in a study of T-cell reconstitution after alpha-beta-depleted transplantation in children. Unique molecular identifiers were used in preparing the TCRbeta library. TCRdb reprocessed the PCR reads via MiXCR and lists one record per CDR3 protein. This repertoire shows 25,000 to 30,000 distinct CDR3 sequences, under 8% found once; its top ten account for roughly 7%. This specimen was PBMCs, mostly from graft donor cells, taken 180 days after TCRalphabeta/CD19-depleted stem cell transplant. The receptors here all came from a male patient younger than 18 who had a stem cell transplant for acute myeloid leukemia, so the T cells may come from the graft donor.

This clonotype was recorded many times. The V and J genes are TRBV27 and TRBJ2-2; 7 nucleotides agree with TRBD2. V gave up 5 bases and J gave up 5 bases; unmatched junction bases: 14. Germline lookup yields CDR1 MNHEY and CDR2 SMNVEV (reference sequence). CDR3 size: 17 residues. CDR3 in DNA: TGTGCCAGCAGTCCCCTGACTAGCCTTGGGGGGACCGGGGAGCTGTTTTTT. It encodes CASSPLTSLGGTGELFF.

This clonotype was counted at least ten times. The chain recombines TRBV20-1 with TRBJ2-3; D may be TRBD2 (5 bases). This CDR3 is 13 amino acids long. The germline V gene encodes CDR1 DFQATT and CDR2 SNEGSKA (reference sequence). Trimming took off 3 bases at V and 2 bases at J, with 9 bases between the two ends. The CDR3 sequence: CSARRTHTDTQYF. DNA of the CDR3: TGCAGTGCTAGGAGGACTCACACAGATACGCAGTATTTT.

This clonotype came up many times. V is TRBV7-9 and J is TRBJ1-2, with a tentative D call TRBD1 (5 bases). Trimming removed 5 bases at V and 4 bases at J, with 17 bases between. The germline V gene has CDR1 SEHNR and CDR2 FQNEAQ (reference sequence). The CDR3 runs to 15 residues. This chain's CDR3 is CASSATPGRVYGYTF. The CDR3 bases are TGTGCCAGCAGCGCAACTCCGGGCAGGGTCTATGGCTACACCTTC.

This clonotype occurred many times. The chain combines TRBV7-3 with TRBJ2-2; TRBD2 matches at 13 bases. The trim removed 3 bases at V and 6 bases at J, leaving 4 bases unmatched. CDR3 size: 16 residues. Germline CDR1 is SGHTA and CDR2 is FQGTGA. The CDR3 sequence is CASSFQLAGGPGELFF. Here the CDR3 DNA reads TGTGCCAGCAGCTTTCAACTAGCGGGAGGGCCCGGGGAGCTGTTTTTT.

As regards this clonotype: One base away lies a much larger clone, so this may be a sequencing read error. This chain connects TRBV18 to TRBJ2-3, with 7 nucleotides matching TRBD1. The length of the CDR3 is 14 residues. The germline V gene has CDR1 KGHSH and CDR2 LQKENI. V lost 6 bases to trimming and J lost 4 bases; unmatched junction nucleotides: 7. This chain's CDR3 is CASSPGQSADTQYF. Here the CDR3 DNA reads TGTGCCAGCTCGCCGGGACAGAGCGCAGATACGCAGTATTTT.

This clonotype was picked up many times. The J gene is TRBJ1-1, the V gene TRBV7-2; D uncertain. Trimming took 1 base from V and 5 from J, leaving 5 bases between them. Looked up from germline, CDR1 is SGHTA and CDR2 is FQGNSA. The length of the CDR3 is 12 residues. The CDR3 coding sequence is TGTGCCAGCAGCTTAGATCTGACTGAAGCTTTCTTT. It yields the protein CASSLDLTEAFF.

The sample holds many counts of this clonotype. The chain is built from TRBV3-1 and TRBJ2-7; no definite D call. Looked up from germline, CDR1 is LGHDT and CDR2 is YNNKEL (reference sequence). This CDR3 has 16 residues. The germline V and J ends were trimmed by 4 bases and 4 bases, with 20 bases remaining between them. CDR3 DNA: TGTGCCAGCAGCCCCCTTGGCTCTCTGGGTGGGTACGAGCAGTACTTC. It yields the protein CASSPLGSLGGYEQYF.

The sample holds many counts of this clonotype. The chain employs TRBV18 and TRBJ1-1; D gene ambiguous. Trimming removed 7 bases at V and 7 bases at J, with 10 bases between. This CDR3 comprises 11 residues. From germline, CDR1 is KGHSH and CDR2 LQKENI. CDR3: CASLGVDEAFF. The CDR3 DNA follows: TGTGCCAGCTTGGGTGTGGATGAAGCTTTCTTT.